The 23 T cell receptor beta chains below were found in one sample sequenced in a study of regulatory T cells in long-lasting Graves disease. The sample's time point: newly diagnosed GD, antithyroid drugs for less than 3 months. PBMC-extracted RNA yielded the TCR library. CDR3 regions were amplified by Arm-PCR using iRepertoire HTBI primers to build TCR beta libraries. A single record per CDR3 protein comes from TCRdb applying MiXCR to the multiplex PCR reads. The sample has about 370,000 distinct CDR3 sequences, roughly a sixth seen once. The source was peripheral blood mononuclear cells (PBMCs), collected at new diagnosis, from a patient treated with antithyroid drugs. Receptor source: a female donor with Graves disease.

Many counts were recorded for this clonotype. The gene calls are TRBV19 and TRBJ2-1; possibly TRBD2 for D (6 bases). CDR1 is LNHDA, CDR2 SQIVND, per germline (reference sequence). Trimming took off 7 bases at V and 3 bases at J, with 16 bases between the two ends. CDR3 length: 15 amino acids. The CDR3 reads CASTITGSSYNEQFF. CDR3 DNA: TGTGCCAGTACTATTACCGGGAGCAGCTACAATGAGCAGTTCTTC.

Ten or more counts support this clonotype. The J gene is TRBJ2-5, the V gene TRBV20-1; TRBD1 or TRBD2 may be the D gene (5 bases each). CDR1 is DFQATT and CDR2 is SNEGSKA in the germline V gene (reference sequence). The CDR3 sequence is 11 residues long. V shed 7 bases and J shed 0 bases, with 6 bases lying between them. The CDR3 sequence is CSGDHQETQYF. The CDR3 DNA is TGCAGTGGGGACCACCAAGAGACCCAGTACTTC.

This clonotype was seen repeatedly, ten times or more. The V gene is TRBV4-1, the J gene TRBJ2-1; weak D call: TRBD2 (5 bases). The CDR3 has 16 amino acids. Germline-derived CDR1 and CDR2 are MGHRA and YSYEKL. With 1 base removed from V and 0 bases from J, the gap between germline ends came to 10 bases. This chain's CDR3 is CASSQGGGRSYNEQFF. The CDR3 DNA reads as TGCGCCAGCAGCCAAGGTGGAGGCCGCTCCTACAATGAGCAGTTCTTC.

V usage is TRBV18 and J usage is TRBJ2-1, with D hard to call. V dropped 1 base and J dropped 4 bases, with 8 bases sitting between them. CDR1 and CDR2 from the germline V gene are KGHSH and LQKENI. This CDR3 comprises 14 residues. CDR3 protein: CASSPRFKYNEQFF. CDR3 DNA: TGTGCCAGCTCACCACGGTTCAAATACAATGAGCAGTTCTTC. The entire variable domain, with the rest obtained from reference TRBV18 and TRBJ2-1, is as follows: NAGVMQNPRHLVRRRGQEARLRCSPMKGHSHVYWYRQLPEEGLKFMVYLQKENIIDESGMPKERFSAEFPKEGPSILRIQQVVRGDSAAYFCASSPRFKYNEQFFGPGTRLTVL.

Worth noting for this clonotype: This may stem from a read error, because a much larger clone lies one nucleotide away. The rearrangement uses TRBV24-1 and TRBJ1-4; no definite D call. The germline V and J ends were trimmed by 3 bases and 3 bases, with 10 bases remaining between them. The CDR3 runs 15 residues. Germline CDR1 reads KGHDR; CDR2 reads SFDVKD. The CDR3 DNA sequence: TGTGCCACCAGTGATGGACTGGCCTCTAATGAAAAACTGTTTTTT. It specifies CATSDGLASNEKLFF.

This clonotype was counted many times. This chain links TRBV20-1 with TRBJ2-1, with a weak D call TRBD1 (6 bases). Germline loops: CDR1 DFQATT, CDR2 SNEGSKA (reference sequence). V was shortened by 5 bases and J by 8 bases, with 28 bases between the two germline ends. The CDR3 covers 17 residues. The DNA for the CDR3 is TGCAGTGCTCAGACGGACACAGGGACAAGGCGGTCTGATGAGCAGTTCTTC. Translation: CSAQTDTGTRRSDEQFF.

This clonotype was detected many times. V is TRBV3-1 and J is TRBJ2-5; D unresolved. The germline CDR1 and CDR2 sequences are LGHDT and YNNKEL (reference sequence). The CDR3 spans 11 residues. V was pared by 1 base and J by 5 bases, with 2 bases between. CDR3 in DNA: TGTGCCAGCAGCCAAGCGGAGACCCAGTACTTC. Translated, it gives CASSQAETQYF.

This chain joins TRBV6-2 or TRBV6-3 and TRBJ2-7; tentatively, D is TRBD1 (6 bases). Germline V gives CDR1 MNHEY, CDR2 SVGEGT. V dropped 7 bases and J dropped 5 bases, with 24 bases sitting between them. The CDR3 consists of 16 residues. The CDR3 sequence is CASIPAQGAVLHEQYF. The CDR3 DNA is TGTGCCAGCATTCCCGCACAGGGAGCGGTTTTGCACGAGCAGTACTTC.

The chain is built from TRBV4-3 and TRBJ2-1; possible D gene TRBD2, 6 bases. V gave up 3 bases and J gave up 7 bases, with 16 bases separating them. Germline V CDR1 and CDR2: LGHNA, YSLEER. This CDR3 has 15 residues. The CDR3 region has the DNA TGCGCCAGCAGCCAGCGACTCGCGGGGTGGAATGAGCAGTTCTTC. Amino acid sequence: CASSQRLAGWNEQFF.

The sample holds many counts of this clonotype. The rearrangement joins TRBV2 to TRBJ1-1; D is unresolved. There are 12 residues in the CDR3. V dropped 8 bases and J dropped 11 bases, with 18 bases sitting between them. Germline V gene lookup returns CDR1 SNHLY and CDR2 FYNNEI. As DNA, the CDR3 is TGTGCCAGCCCTGGACCTACTTATTCGGCTTTCTTT. It encodes CASPGPTYSAFF.

Remarks on this clonotype: This clone may be a read error of a much larger clone one base away. The gene calls are TRBV29-1 and TRBJ1-2, with D possibly TRBD1 on 5 matching bases. Germline V gives CDR1 SQVTM, CDR2 ANQGSEA. The CDR3 loop spans 15 amino acids. The CDR3 DNA reads as TGCAGCGTTGAGGGGGACGGAGGCAACTCTTATGGCCACACCTTC. Its translation: CSVEGDGGNSYGHTF.

This clonotype was counted at least ten times. The chain has TRBV5-6 and TRBJ2-7, with 13 bases identical to TRBD2. Germline V CDR1 and CDR2: SGHDT, YYEEEE. The V gene end was trimmed by 2 bases and the J gene end by 1 base; junction bases not matched to a gene: 6. The length of the CDR3 is 17 residues. Written as DNA, the CDR3 is TGTGCCAGCAGCTTTCGGACTAGCGGGGGACTATCCTACGAGCAGTACTTC. Amino acids: CASSFRTSGGLSYEQYF. The full variable domain, in which reference TRBV5-6 and TRBJ2-7 provide the parts outside the CDR3, is DAGVTQSPTHLIKTRGQQVTLRCSPKSGHDTVSWYQQALGQGPQFIFQYYEEEERQRGNFPDRFSGHQFPNYSSELNVNALLLGDSALYLCASSFRTSGGLSYEQYFGPGTRLTVT.

The rearrangement joins TRBV3-1 to TRBJ2-3; D remains unclear. The ends were cut back, 0 bases at V and 0 bases at J, with 13 bases in the middle. The CDR3 is 17 amino acids. Germline V gene data show CDR1 as LGHDT and CDR2 as YNNKEL (reference sequence). The CDR3 nucleotides are TGTGCCAGCAGCCAAGATTGGGCCCTCTCTAGCACAGATACGCAGTATTTT. Translating gives CASSQDWALSSTDTQYF.

The J gene is TRBJ2-1, the V gene TRBV2; TRBD1 agrees at 7 bases. The V gene end was trimmed by 6 bases and the J gene end by 8 bases; junction bases not matched to a gene: 10. Germline CDR1 SNHLY, CDR2 FYNNEI. This CDR3 is built from 14 residues. In nucleotides, the CDR3 is TGTGCCAGCAGGAGGGGGCAGGTGTACGATGAGCAGTTCTTC. Its translation is CASRRGQVYDEQFF.

Ten or more counts support this clonotype. The chain recombines TRBV28 with TRBJ1-5; 10 positions agree with TRBD1. Germline CDR1 is MDHEN and CDR2 is SYDVKM. V was pared by 5 bases and J by 7 bases, with 11 bases of the junction left unmatched. The CDR3 has 16 residues. The CDR3 DNA follows: TGTGCCAGCAGTACCTATGGACAGGGGGACAACCAGCCCCAGCATTTT. It codes for CASSTYGQGDNQPQHF.

This clonotype was found a few times. A much larger clone differs from this one at a single base, so this may be a read error. The V call is TRBV7-2, the J call TRBJ2-1; no firm D call. In germline, CDR1 is SGHTA, CDR2 FQGNSA. The CDR3 sequence is 13 residues long. Here the CDR3 reads CASSLVLRETPYF. The CDR3 DNA is TGTGCCAGCAGCTTAGTTTTAAGAGAGACCCCGTACTTC.

A word on this clonotype: A much more abundant neighbour one base away suggests this may be a read error. V gene TRBV20-1 combines with J gene TRBJ1-6; D unresolved. Between the trimmed V and J ends, which lost 0 bases and 9 bases, there was a span of 18 bases. This CDR3 is 16 amino acids long. CDR1 and CDR2 (germline): DFQATT, SNEGSKA (reference sequence). As DNA, the CDR3 is TGCAGTGCTAGAGATGACTCCACCTTGTTTAGTTCACCCCTCCACTTT. Translated: CSARDDSTLFSSPLHF.

This clonotype has ten or more counts. The chain is built from TRBV7-2 and TRBJ1-1; unclear D gene. The CDR3 is 17 amino acids. In germline, CDR1 is SGHTA, CDR2 FQGNSA. V lost 3 bases and J 2 bases, leaving 19 bases between the germline ends. CDR3 region: CASSLAGGRASNTEAFF. CDR3 nucleotide sequence: TGTGCCAGCAGCTTGGCGGGAGGAAGGGCCTCCAACACTGAAGCTTTCTTT.

This clonotype was observed at least ten times. The gene calls are TRBV7-2 and TRBJ2-3, with D possibly TRBD2 on 7 matching bases. The CDR3 sequence is 16 residues long. Trimming took 1 base from V and 2 from J, leaving 13 bases between them. The germline V gene has CDR1 SGHTA and CDR2 FQGNSA. In DNA, the CDR3 is TGTGCCAGCAGCTTAGGTGCGGGGGCGCACACAGATACGCAGTATTTT. Encoded protein: CASSLGAGAHTDTQYF.

V is TRBV10-2 and J is TRBJ2-6, with D perhaps assigned TRBD1 or TRBD2 (5 bases each). The CDR3 extends over 19 amino acids. Germline CDR1 is WSHSY and CDR2 is SAAADI. Between the trimmed V and J ends, which lost 6 bases and 4 bases, there was a span of 25 bases. This CDR3 is CASSESGLIGLWGANVLTF. In DNA, the CDR3 is TGCGCCAGCAGCGAATCAGGGCTTATTGGACTGTGGGGGGCCAACGTCCTGACTTTC.

The rearrangement links TRBV9 to TRBJ2-2; D call uncertain. The CDR3 covers 14 residues. Germline V CDR1 and CDR2: SGDLS, YYNGEE. With 8 bases removed from V and 2 bases from J, the gap between germline ends came to 13 bases. CDR3 DNA sequence: TGTGCCAGTGGGCGCACCTTTAACACCGGGGAGCTGTTTTTT. This codes for CASGRTFNTGELFF.

The rearrangement uses TRBV19 and TRBJ2-2; TRBD2 matches 14 bases. Germline trimming cut 9 bases from V and 5 bases from J; bases unmatched to any gene: 2. CDR1 is LNHDA, CDR2 SQIVND, per germline (reference sequence). The CDR3 spans 14 residues. CDR3 in DNA: TGTGCCAGCTGGACTAGCGGGAGGACCGGGGAGCTGTTTTTT. Amino acid sequence: CASWTSGRTGELFF.

This clonotype was observed many times. The DNA for the CDR3 is TGTGCCAGCAGCCCCGATGGAGAGATGGCCAGCTGGGGTGAAGCTTTCTTT. Translated, it gives CASSPDGEMASWGEAFF. The rearrangement uses TRBV7-8 and TRBJ1-1; no firm D call. Per the germline V gene, CDR1 is SGHVS and CDR2 is FQNEAQ. Trimming cost V 5 bases and J 7 bases, with 26 bases left between them. This CDR3 spans 17 amino acids.